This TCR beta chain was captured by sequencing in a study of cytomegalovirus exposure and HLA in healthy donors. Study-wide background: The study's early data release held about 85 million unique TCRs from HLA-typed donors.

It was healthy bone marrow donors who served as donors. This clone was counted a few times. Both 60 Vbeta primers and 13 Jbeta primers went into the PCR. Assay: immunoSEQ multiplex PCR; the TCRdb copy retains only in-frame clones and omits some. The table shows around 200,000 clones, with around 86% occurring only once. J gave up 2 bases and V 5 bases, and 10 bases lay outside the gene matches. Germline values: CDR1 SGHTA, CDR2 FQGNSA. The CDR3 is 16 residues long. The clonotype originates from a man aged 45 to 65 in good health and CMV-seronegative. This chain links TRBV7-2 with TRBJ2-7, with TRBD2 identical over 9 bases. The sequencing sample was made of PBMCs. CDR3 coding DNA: TGTGCCAGCAGCCTAAGCCGGACTAGCGCCACCTACGAGCAGTACTTC. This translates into CASSLSRTSATYEQYF.